This T cell receptor (beta chain) derives from a study of T cell responses to AZD1222 COVID-19 vaccine. Study results and caveats: Within unmutated variant regions lay the reported targets of nearly half of spike-specific TCRs. Donors skewed white British and female; clonal diversity was possibly underestimated. Only a handful of AZD1222 recipients tested seropositive at baseline.

A word on this clone: Its target is not known.

The CDR3 has 15 amino acids. Germline assignment: CDR1 MDHEN and CDR2 SYDVKM. The ends lost 11 bases at V and 2 bases at J; junction bases unmatched: 12. TCRdb keeps only in-frame clones here, not all; method: immunoSEQ multiplex PCR. In the table there are about 150,000 clones, about 89% of which are singletons. This clonotype originated in an adult who received the AZD1222 COVID-19 vaccine. This material consisted of peripheral blood, taken 28 days after the second AZD1222 dose. This chain joins TRBV28 and TRBJ2-3; TRBD2 agrees at 8 bases. CDR3 region: CAAYKRREVTDTQYF. For the CDR3, the DNA is TGTGCCGCCTATAAGAGGCGGGAGGTCACAGATACGCAGTATTTT.